What follows are 2 T cell receptor beta chains derived from one specimen sequenced in a study of T cells in Graves' hyperthyroidism and ophthalmopathy. Using RNA transcripts as the source, TCR beta CDR3 regions were amplified. First-round RT-PCR of the TCR CDR3 relied on the HTBI primer set. TCRdb reanalysed the multiplex PCR reads using MiXCR and keeps one entry per CDR3 protein. The repertoire holds about 480,000 distinct CDR3 sequences, with approximately 23% as singletons. The sequenced sample was blood. All receptors derive from a woman aged 70-85 years with Graves' ophthalmopathy.

In this sample, this clonotype turned up a few times. The chain combines TRBV11-2 with TRBJ1-1; no clear D. Germline CDR1 is SGHAT and CDR2 is FQNNGV. Trimming removed 5 bases from V and 7 bases from J, with 14 bases in between. This CDR3 region has 13 residues. CDR3 sequence reads: CASSLRPMGEAFF. DNA of the CDR3: TGTGCCAGCAGCCTACGTCCGATGGGTGAAGCTTTCTTT.

The chain links TRBV11-1 to TRBJ2-7; 12 bases fit TRBD2. CDR1 is SGHAT, CDR2 FQDESV, per germline (reference sequence). Trimming took 1 base from V and 6 from J; bases not matched to a gene: 4. The CDR3 extends over 15 amino acids. The CDR3, as DNA: TGTGCCAGCAGCTTAGAGTGGACTAGCGGGACCGAGCAGTACTTC. As protein: CASSLEWTSGTEQYF.